These T cell receptor beta chains were read from a single sample in a study of blood T cells in healthy people across ages. In TCRdb, the 5' RACE reads were re-called with MiXCR into one record per CDR3 protein. Of 1 million or so distinct CDR3 sequences in the sample, 35% to 55% are singletons; the top ten hold approximately 17%. The material sequenced was blood. These receptors came from a woman between 55 and 75 years old in good health. Both conserved end residues are part of each CDR3. D genes are given only for firm matches. Clone size is shown for a subset of rows, as once, few, many or a class of expanded clone.

abundance,j_gene,d_gene,v_gene,CDR3aa,CDR3nt
many,TRBJ2-1,TRBD2,TRBV10-3,CAISEPGTTVNEQFF,TGTGCCATCAGTGAGCCGGGGACTACGGTCAACGAGCAGTTCTTC
NA,TRBJ2-7,TRBD1,TRBV3-1,CASSQVGAGTGDYEQYF,TGTGCCAGCAGCCAAGTAGGGGCCGGGACAGGGGACTACGAGCAGTACTTC
NA,TRBJ2-5,NA,TRBV5-6,CASSLGGTGLETQYF,TGTGCCAGCAGCTTGGGGGGAACAGGTTTAGAGACCCAGTACTTC
NA,TRBJ2-3,NA,TRBV27,CASSLSRGGDTQYF,TGTGCCAGCAGTTTATCGAGGGGGGGAGATACGCAGTATTTT
NA,TRBJ1-5,TRBD1,TRBV12-3/TRBV12-4,CASAPYGTGGNQPQHF,TGTGCCAGCGCCCCTTACGGGACAGGGGGCAATCAGCCCCAGCATTTT
NA,TRBJ2-7,NA,TRBV9,CASSVGNRATYEQYF,TGTGCCAGCAGCGTAGGCAACAGGGCGACCTACGAGCAGTACTTC
few,TRBJ2-7,TRBD1,TRBV12-3/TRBV12-4,CASSFGTGGLYEQYF,TGTGCCAGCAGTTTCGGGACAGGGGGCTTGTACGAGCAGTACTTC
NA,TRBJ1-1,NA,TRBV11-2,CASSAAGAANTEAFF,TGTGCCAGCAGTGCTGCGGGGGCAGCGAACACTGAAGCTTTCTTT
NA,TRBJ2-7,NA,TRBV28,CASTPPRAHEQYF,TGTGCCAGCACCCCGCCCAGGGCCCACGAGCAGTACTTC
NA,TRBJ2-6,NA,TRBV5-1,CASIKEPGPGANVLTF,TGCGCCAGCATCAAGGAGCCCGGGCCTGGGGCCAACGTCCTGACTTTC
few,TRBJ2-7,TRBD2,TRBV20-1,CSARKPGRMGSYEQYF,TGCAGTGCTAGAAAACCCGGGAGGATGGGGTCCTACGAGCAGTACTTC
few,TRBJ1-2,NA,TRBV7-2,CASSFRRNNYGYTF,TGTGCCAGCAGCTTTCGACGGAATAACTATGGCTACACCTTC
NA,TRBJ2-1,NA,TRBV3-1,CASSQEGRLDNEQFF,TGTGCCAGCAGCCAAGAAGGGCGGTTAGACAATGAGCAGTTCTTC
NA,TRBJ2-1,TRBD2,TRBV5-1,CASSSIAGAYNEQFF,TGCGCCAGCAGCTCCATAGCGGGAGCCTACAATGAGCAGTTCTTC
few,TRBJ2-1,NA,TRBV6-1,CASSALTGVGEQFF,TGTGCCAGCAGTGCCCTCACAGGCGTAGGGGAGCAGTTCTTC
NA,TRBJ2-6,NA,TRBV10-3,CAISEGAGRAGANVLTF,TGTGCCATCAGTGAAGGGGCGGGAAGGGCCGGGGCCAACGTCCTGACTTTC
NA,TRBJ2-7,NA,TRBV14,CASNWGGTYNEQYF,TGTGCCAGCAACTGGGGAGGAACCTACAATGAGCAGTACTTC
NA,TRBJ1-1,NA,TRBV5-6,CANSRPESTEAFF,TGTGCCAACAGCCGGCCCGAGAGCACTGAAGCTTTCTTT
NA,TRBJ1-4,TRBD1,TRBV4-1,CASSQASGTVNEKLFF,TGCGCCAGCAGCCAAGCCTCCGGGACAGTTAATGAAAAACTGTTTTTT
NA,TRBJ2-5,TRBD2,TRBV5-6,CASSLVPTSGRAYRQYF,TGTGCCAGCAGCTTGGTGCCTACTAGCGGGAGGGCCTACAGGCAGTACTTC
NA,TRBJ2-1,TRBD1,TRBV12-3/TRBV12-4,CASRGTGGLNEQFF,TGTGCCAGCAGGGGGACAGGGGGCCTCAATGAGCAGTTCTTC
few,TRBJ2-5,NA,TRBV28,CASSLQPETQYF,TGTGCCAGCAGTTTGCAGCCGGAGACCCAGTACTTC
few,TRBJ1-5,NA,TRBV10-3,CAISESFRGRDNQPQHF,TGTGCCATCAGTGAGTCGTTTAGGGGGAGAGACAATCAGCCCCAGCATTTT
NA,TRBJ1-5,NA,TRBV9,CASSPGHDQPQHF,TGTGCCAGCAGCCCGGGACATGATCAGCCCCAGCATTTT
NA,TRBJ2-7,TRBD1,TRBV6-5,CASSFSGTGATAPYEQYF,TGTGCCAGCAGTTTTTCCGGTACAGGGGCCACGGCCCCCTACGAGCAGTACTTC
NA,TRBJ2-6,NA,TRBV7-8,CASNGGAEVIGANVLTF,TGTGCCAGCAACGGAGGGGCGGAGGTTATTGGGGCCAACGTCCTGACTTTC
few,TRBJ2-3,TRBD2,TRBV7-9,CASRLAITDTQYF,TGTGCCAGCAGACTAGCGATAACAGATACGCAGTATTTT
few,TRBJ2-7,NA,TRBV15,CATSGPRQTNTYEQYF,TGTGCCACCAGCGGGCCGCGACAGACTAACACCTACGAGCAGTACTTC
NA,TRBJ2-1,TRBD2,TRBV3-1,CASSTGLDEQFF,TGTGCCAGCAGCACGGGACTAGATGAGCAGTTCTTC
NA,TRBJ2-3,TRBD1,TRBV6-5,CASRKTGADTQYF,TGTGCCAGCAGGAAGACAGGGGCAGATACGCAGTATTTT
few,TRBJ1-5,NA,TRBV15,CATSRVAGRVGNQPQHF,TGTGCCACCAGCAGAGTTGCCGGGAGGGTTGGCAATCAGCCCCAGCATTTT
NA,TRBJ2-1,TRBD1,TRBV12-3/TRBV12-4,CASSPGTGNYEQFF,TGTGCCAGCAGTCCCGGGACAGGGAACTACGAGCAGTTCTTC
few,TRBJ2-2,TRBD2,TRBV28,CASITGTSSTGELFF,TGTGCCAGCATTACCGGGACTAGCTCCACCGGGGAGCTGTTTTTT
NA,TRBJ2-2,TRBD1,TRBV5-1,CASSPGDRGPSGELFF,TGCGCCAGCAGCCCAGGGGACAGGGGGCCTTCCGGGGAGCTGTTTTTT
few,TRBJ2-1,NA,TRBV27,CASSQITGPSYNEQFF,TGTGCCAGCAGTCAAATAACAGGGCCCTCCTACAATGAGCAGTTCTTC
few,TRBJ1-2,TRBD1,TRBV5-1,CASSFGQGNGYTF,TGCGCCAGCAGCTTCGGACAGGGGAATGGCTACACCTTC
few,TRBJ2-7,NA,TRBV5-1,CASSLEGSETREQYF,TGCGCCAGCAGCTTGGAGGGAAGCGAGACACGCGAGCAGTACTTC
NA,TRBJ2-6,NA,TRBV12-3/TRBV12-4,CASSFVGTGANVLTF,TGTGCCAGCAGTTTCGTAGGGACTGGGGCCAACGTCCTGACTTTC
NA,TRBJ2-2,TRBD2,TRBV12-3/TRBV12-4,CASSLGWEGSDTGELFF,TGTGCCAGCAGTTTAGGGTGGGAGGGATCCGACACCGGGGAGCTGTTTTTT
NA,TRBJ2-1,TRBD1,TRBV15,CATSINRDSAYNEQFF,TGTGCCACCAGCATCAACCGGGACAGTGCGTACAATGAGCAGTTCTTC
NA,TRBJ2-5,NA,TRBV7-2,CASSFPSAFKLSGTQYF,TGTGCCAGCAGCTTTCCTTCAGCATTTAAATTAAGTGGGACCCAGTACTTC
NA,TRBJ1-6,NA,TRBV12-3/TRBV12-4,CASSLFRGGSNSPLHF,TGTGCCAGCAGTTTATTCAGGGGAGGTTCTAATTCACCCCTCCACTTT
NA,TRBJ2-1,TRBD2,TRBV29-1,CSVFGASGIGYNEQFF,TGCAGCGTTTTTGGGGCTAGCGGGATTGGGTACAATGAGCAGTTCTTC
NA,TRBJ2-7,TRBD2,TRBV29-1,CSVVPTSGRAYNEQYF,TGCAGCGTTGTGCCGACTAGCGGGAGGGCATACAATGAGCAGTACTTC
NA,TRBJ1-2,TRBD1,TRBV10-3,CAISAKGQGNYGYTF,TGTGCCATCAGTGCTAAGGGACAGGGGAACTATGGCTACACCTTC
NA,TRBJ1-5,TRBD1,TRBV6-2/TRBV6-3,CASSYEPGQGNQPQHF,TGTGCCAGCAGTTACGAACCTGGACAGGGCAATCAGCCCCAGCATTTT
few,TRBJ2-4,NA,TRBV7-9,CASSDLRGSPFQYF,TGTGCCAGCAGCGATCTTCGGGGGAGCCCATTCCAGTACTTC
NA,TRBJ2-3,NA,TRBV6-1,CASSEAELIRLTDTQYF,TGTGCCAGCAGTGAAGCGGAGCTGATACGTCTCACAGATACGCAGTATTTT
NA,TRBJ2-3,TRBD1,TRBV7-9,CASSISGTGYTDTQYF,TGTGCCAGCAGCATCTCCGGGACAGGGTACACAGATACGCAGTATTTT
many,TRBJ2-7,NA,TRBV5-1,CASSPGTYYEQYF,TGTGCCAGCAGCCCTGGGACCTACTACGAGCAGTACTTC